One sample yielded the 24 T cell receptor beta chains listed below, sequenced in a study of tissue T cells after allogeneic stem cell transplantation. Only in-frame clones appear in the TCRdb table, and some are missing; sequencing was by immunoSEQ multiplex PCR. Found here are 3,000 to 4,000 clones, about half of them singletons; the top ten hold over 20%. The sample's time point: mouse harvest day 14 after allogeneic transplant. Each mouse received 10^7 T-cell-depleted marrow cells plus 10^6 splenic CD5+ T cells by tail vein. The sample was gut tissue. These receptors were collected from a female BALB/c mouse given C57BL/6 T cells with graft-versus-host disease after an allogeneic hematopoietic cell transplant.

This clone ranks as large. The listed genes are named as in mouse. The read is 1 residue too short to cover the CDR3 end, so that end is filled in from the germline J gene. V usage is TRBV16 and J usage is TRBJ2-7, with TRBD2 matching 12 bases. Germline assignment: CDR1 SGHSA and CDR2 FRNQAP. The CDR3 extends over 14 amino acids. Trimming cost V 5 bases and J 4 bases; bases outside gene matches: 3. CDR3 protein: CASSEDWGGYEQYF. The part of the CDR3 DNA that was read is TGTGCAAGCAGCGAGGACTGGGGGGGGTATGAACAGTAC.

Regarding this clone: The genes and germline here are from mouse. The read comes to an end 1 residue before the CDR3 does, leaving the germline J gene to fill in the end. The gene calls are TRBV16 and TRBJ2-7; 10 positions match TRBD1. CDR3 length: 14 amino acids. CDR1 is SGHSA and CDR2 is FRNQAP in the germline V gene. Trimming removed 3 bases from V and 7 bases from J; junction bases left unmatched: 6. CDR3 protein: CASSFRQGAREQYF. CDR3 DNA, as far as it was read: TGTGCAAGCAGCTTCCGACAGGGGGCGCGAGAACAGTAC.

By sample share, this clone is medium-sized. All gene names here are mouse names. The read halts 1 residue ahead of the CDR3 end, with the missing end drawn from the germline J gene. The chain joins TRBV3 to TRBJ2-7, with TRBD2 matching 13 bases. The germline V gene has CDR1 SNHLY and CDR2 FYNGKV (reference sequence). The length of the CDR3 is 14 residues. The trim removed 4 bases at V and 7 bases at J, leaving 4 bases unmatched. CDR3 loop: CASSSDWGGGEQYF. The sequenced part of the CDR3 DNA is TGTGCCAGCAGCTCGGACTGGGGGGGCGGCGAACAGTAC.

This clone is categorized as medium-sized. Mouse germline and gene names are used. With the read ending 1 residue before the CDR3 end, the germline J gene is used to fill in that end. The chain is built from TRBV2 and TRBJ1-5; possibly TRBD1 for D (6 bases). CDR1 and CDR2 from the germline V gene are LGHNA and YSYQKL. The CDR3 consists of 15 residues. The V end lost 3 bases, the J end lost 3 bases, and 12 bases lay between the germline ends. The DNA read from the CDR3 is TGTGCCAGCAGCCAGGGGGACATGGTCAACCAGGCTCCGCTT. This encodes CASSQGDMVNQAPL. The full CDR3 protein is CASSQGDMVNQAPLF.

About this clone: Gene names refer to mouse genes. The missing CDR3 end, 1 residue past where the read stops, is filled in from the germline J gene. The chain has TRBV26 and TRBJ1-1; maybe TRBD1 (6 bases). Germline CDR1 KGHPV, CDR2 FQNQEV (reference sequence). V lost 4 bases to trimming and J lost 5 bases, with 11 bases between them. The CDR3 runs 13 residues. The sequenced CDR3 bases are TGTGCCAGCAGTCGAGGCGGGACAACAGAAGTCTTC. Protein sequence: CASSRGGTTEVF. The whole CDR3 is CASSRGGTTEVFF.

By sample fraction, this clone is large. Each gene name is a mouse one. Coverage ceases 1 residue before the CDR3 finishes, and the germline J gene fills in the end. J is TRBJ2-2 and V is TRBV19; no clear D. V was clipped by 4 bases and J by 0 bases, with 7 bases between them. The V gene's germline CDR1 is FNHDT and CDR2 SITEND (reference sequence). CDR3 length: 14 amino acids. CDR3 in amino acids: CASSGRANTGQLYF. CDR3 DNA (partial): TGTGCCAGCAGTGGGAGGGCAAACACCGGGCAGCTCTAC.

A note on this clone: Genes and germline come from the mouse. The read finishes 1 residue shy of the CDR3 end, and the germline J gene is used to complete it. This chain links TRBV3 with TRBJ1-1; weak D call: TRBD1 (6 bases). Germline-derived CDR1 and CDR2 are SNHLY and FYNGKV (reference sequence). Trimming stripped 0 bases from V and 5 bases from J, with 7 bases between. This CDR3 has 13 amino acids. The sequenced CDR3 bases are TGTGCCAGCAGCTTAGCCGGACAGACAGAAGTCTTC. Translation: CASSLAGQTEVF. The full CDR3 protein reads CASSLAGQTEVFF. Supplemented by reference TRBV3 and TRBJ1-1, the full variable domain reads GPKVLQIPSHQIIDMGQMVTLNCDPVSNHLYFYWYKQILGQQMEFLVNFYNGKVMEKSKLFKDQFSVERPDGSYFTLKIQPTALEDSAVYFCASSLAGQTEVFFGKGTRLTVV.

About this clone: Gene names denote mouse genes. The read terminates 1 residue before the CDR3 end, so the remaining end is supplied by the germline J gene. The chain joins TRBV3 to TRBJ2-7; a possible D gene is TRBD2 (7 bases). This CDR3 region has 13 residues. The ends were cut back, 2 bases at V and 6 bases at J, with 11 bases in the middle. From germline, CDR1 is SNHLY and CDR2 FYNGKV (reference sequence). CDR3 in amino acids: CASSLMGGFEQYF. CDR3 DNA (partial): TGTGCCAGCAGCTTAATGGGGGGCTTTGAACAGTAC.

For this clone: Mouse gene names and germline throughout. The missing CDR3 end, 1 residue past where the read stops, is filled in from the germline J gene. J is TRBJ2-3 and V is TRBV16; no reliable D call. CDR1 SGHSA and CDR2 FRNQAP come from the germline V gene. The CDR3 extends over 15 amino acids. The V gene lost 0 bases and the J gene lost 0 bases, with 7 bases spanning the gap. CDR3 sequence reads: CASSLEGLSAETLYF. CDR3 DNA, as far as it was read: TGTGCAAGCAGCTTAGAGGGGTTGAGTGCAGAAACGCTGTAT.

A word on this clone: Gene labels here are mouse ones. The sequence runs out 1 residue before the end of the CDR3; the remainder is reconstructed from the germline J gene. The chain links TRBV3 to TRBJ2-3; 8 bases agree with TRBD2. This CDR3 has 15 residues. Germline V gene lookup returns CDR1 SNHLY and CDR2 FYNGKV (reference sequence). Trimming at V came to 5 bases and at J to 3 bases, leaving 7 bases not matched to a gene. CDR3 amino acids: CASSQRGGRAETLYF. Incomplete CDR3 DNA: TGTGCCAGCAGCCAGAGGGGGGGGCGCGCAGAAACGCTGTAT.

To note about this clone: The genes are named according to mouse. Read sequence stops 1 residue before the CDR3 end, and the germline J gene provides the missing end. The chain recombines TRBV31 with TRBJ2-5; TRBD2 agrees at 8 bases. After removal of 0 bases from V and 2 bases from J, the junction contained 4 bases not matched to a gene. The CDR3 has 15 amino acids. Germline-derived CDR1 and CDR2 are GKSSPN and SITVG. The DNA read from the CDR3 is TGTGCCTGGAGTCTAGAGGACTGGGTCCAAGACACCCAGTAC. Translation: CAWSLEDWVQDTQY. The CDR3 reads in full as CAWSLEDWVQDTQYF.

On this clone: Here the gene names and germline are mouse. CDR3 protein: CASGQINTEVFF. CDR3 bases read: TGTGCCAGCGGACAGATAAACACAGAAGTCTTC. The chain couples TRBV26 to TRBJ1-1, with D possibly matching TRBD1 (6 bases). Read data end 1 residue before the CDR3 end; the end is taken from the germline J gene. CDR1 and CDR2 (germline): KGHPV, FQNQEV (reference sequence). This CDR3 contains 12 residues. Trimming took 8 bases from V and 1 from J, leaving 8 bases between them.

Concerning this clone itself: Gene names are mouse gene names. The read terminates 1 residue ahead of where the CDR3 ends, so the germline J gene completes it. This chain links TRBV26 with TRBJ2-7; the match to TRBD1 covers 7 bases. This CDR3 is built from 12 residues. Germline CDR1 reads KGHPV; CDR2 reads FQNQEV (reference sequence). Trimming cost V 2 bases and J 6 bases; bases outside gene matches: 1. The CDR3 protein is CASSLDRVEQYF. Incomplete CDR3 DNA: TGTGCCAGCAGTCTGGACAGGGTTGAACAGTAC.

On this clone: The germline and genes are mouse ones. With the read ending 1 residue before the CDR3 end, the germline J gene is used to fill in that end. The J gene is TRBJ2-2, the V gene TRBV24, with 9 bases fitting TRBD2. The length of the CDR3 is 15 residues. The germline CDR1 and CDR2 sequences are KGHTA and FRNEEI. Trimming at V came to 2 bases and at J to 2 bases, leaving 0 bases not matched to a gene. The sequenced part of the CDR3 DNA is TGTGCCAGCAGTCTGACTGGGGGGAACACCGGGCAGCTCTAC. It translates to CASSLTGGNTGQLY. The complete CDR3 sequence is CASSLTGGNTGQLYF.

As for this clone: Genes and germline are mouse. The observed sequence ends 1 residue before the CDR3 terminus, with the missing tail filled in from the germline J gene. J is TRBJ2-1 and V is TRBV13-2, with D unclear. From germline, CDR1 is NNHNN and CDR2 SYGAGS (reference sequence). The CDR3 consists of 12 residues. Trimming took 0 bases from V and 10 from J, leaving 8 bases between them. Incomplete CDR3 DNA: TGTGCCAGCGGTGATGCAATGGAGGAGCAGTTC. Amino acid sequence: CASGDAMEEQF. In full, the CDR3 reads CASGDAMEEQFF.

In this sample, this clone turned up a few times. Here the gene names and germline are mouse. The DNA ends 1 residue before the CDR3 does, and the rest of the CDR3 is filled in from the germline J gene. The rearrangement uses TRBV1 and TRBJ2-7, with unresolved D. From germline, CDR1 is NSQYPW and CDR2 LRSPGD (reference sequence). There are 13 residues in the CDR3. Trimming left V 3 bases short and J 3 bases short, with 9 bases between. The CDR3 spells CTCSAGQVYEQYF. CDR3 bases read: TGCACCTGCAGTGCGGGTCAGGTCTATGAACAGTAC.

With respect to this clone: Gene names follow the mouse nomenclature. The CDR3 end falls 1 residue outside the read, so it is completed with the germline J gene. This rearrangement joins TRBV1 to TRBJ1-4; tentatively, D is TRBD1 (5 bases). Trimming stripped 4 bases from V and 0 bases from J, with 6 bases between. Per germline, CDR1 NSQYPW and CDR2 LRSPGD (reference sequence). The CDR3 covers 14 residues. Partial CDR3 DNA: TGCACCTGCAGTGGGGGGGTTTCCAACGAAAGATTATTT. Translated, it gives CTCSGGVSNERLF. The entire CDR3 sequence reads CTCSGGVSNERLFF.

As concerns this clone: Mouse gene names and germline throughout. The read comes to an end 1 residue before the CDR3 does, leaving the germline J gene to fill in the end. This chain links TRBV26 with TRBJ2-2; D call uncertain. V gave up 5 bases and J gave up 0 bases, with 7 bases separating them. This CDR3 region has 14 residues. In germline, CDR1 is KGHPV, CDR2 FQNQEV (reference sequence). The sequenced part of the CDR3 DNA is TGTGCCAGCAGTGGTGGGTCAAACACCGGGCAGCTCTAC. It encodes CASSGGSNTGQLY. The CDR3 in full is CASSGGSNTGQLYF.

Points on this clone: Here the gene names and germline are mouse. The read ends 1 residue before the CDR3 terminus; that terminus is restored from the germline J gene. The rearrangement links TRBV12-1 to TRBJ2-7; TRBD2 matches 8 bases. CDR1 is SGHSN and CDR2 is HYEKVE in the germline V gene. The CDR3 extends over 13 amino acids. The V and J ends lost 0 bases and 3 bases, in that order; junction bases with no gene match: 0. The CDR3 protein is CASSLGLGYEQYF. CDR3 DNA, as far as it was read: TGTGCCAGCTCTCTCGGACTGGGCTATGAACAGTAC.

On this clone itself: Any gene name here is a mouse gene name. The read terminates 1 residue before the CDR3 end, so the remaining end is supplied by the germline J gene. The chain links TRBV3 to TRBJ2-1, with 7 nucleotides matching TRBD2. The junction had 2 bases not matched to a gene; V was cut back by 2 bases and J by 4 bases. The CDR3 covers 14 residues. Germline CDR1 and CDR2: SNHLY and FYNGKV (reference sequence). CDR3 bases read: TGTGCCAGCAGCTTAATCTGGGGGTATGCTGAGCAGTTC. This encodes CASSLIWGYAEQF. In full, the CDR3 is CASSLIWGYAEQFF.

This clone came up once. Gene names refer to mouse genes. The CDR3 goes on 1 residue after the read ends, and that part is filled in from the germline J gene. The chain joins TRBV1 to TRBJ1-1, with a tentative D call TRBD1 (6 bases). Per the germline V gene, CDR1 is NSQYPW and CDR2 is LRSPGD (reference sequence). The V end lost 1 base, the J end lost 2 bases, and 11 bases lay between the germline ends. CDR3 length: 15 residues. The sequenced part of the CDR3 DNA is TGCACCTGCAGTGCAGCAGGGGACTTTAACACAGAAGTCTTC. Its translation is CTCSAAGDFNTEVF. The whole CDR3 sequence reads CTCSAAGDFNTEVFF.

On this clone itself: Mouse germline and gene names are used. The read ends 1 residue before the CDR3 terminus; that terminus is restored from the germline J gene. This chain links TRBV15 with TRBJ2-1, with 14 bases aligning to TRBD2. Per germline, CDR1 SGHND and CDR2 FRSKSL. The CDR3 covers 17 residues. V lost 4 bases and J lost 4; bases outside the gene matches: 6. The CDR3 sequence is CASSSGLGGQRYAEQFF. The CDR3 DNA, read in part, is TGTGCCAGCAGTTCGGGACTGGGGGGGCAAAGGTATGCTGAGCAGTTC.

Comment on this clone: Mouse names are used for the genes. CDR3 bases read: TGTGCAAGCAGCAAGGACTGGGGCTCCTATGAACAGTAC. Amino acids: CASSKDWGSYEQY. The entire CDR3 protein reads CASSKDWGSYEQYF. V is TRBV16 and J is TRBJ2-7; 9 positions match TRBD2. Read sequence stops 1 residue before the CDR3 end, and the germline J gene provides the missing end. This CDR3 contains 14 residues. The germline V gene has CDR1 SGHSA and CDR2 FRNQAP. Trimming at V came to 5 bases and at J to 0 bases, leaving 2 bases not matched to a gene.

This clone was seen once. The genes and germline here are from mouse. The missing CDR3 end, 1 residue past where the read stops, is filled in from the germline J gene. V usage is TRBV12-2 and J usage is TRBJ2-3, with TRBD2 matching over 11 bases. The germline V gene has CDR1 SGHLS and CDR2 HYDKME. This CDR3 comprises 15 residues. The V gene end was trimmed by 4 bases and the J gene end by 1 base; junction bases not matched to a gene: 3. CDR3: CASSPGLGGAETLYF. The covered CDR3 bases are TGTGCCAGCTCGCCGGGACTGGGGGGTGCAGAAACGCTGTAT. The entire variable domain, with the rest obtained from reference TRBV12-2 and TRBJ2-3, is as follows: NSGVVQSPRYIIKGKGERSILKCIPISGHLSVAWYQQTQGQELKFFIQHYDKMERDKGNLPSRFSVQQFDDYHSEMNMSALELEDSAVYFCASSPGLGGAETLYFGSGTRLTVL.